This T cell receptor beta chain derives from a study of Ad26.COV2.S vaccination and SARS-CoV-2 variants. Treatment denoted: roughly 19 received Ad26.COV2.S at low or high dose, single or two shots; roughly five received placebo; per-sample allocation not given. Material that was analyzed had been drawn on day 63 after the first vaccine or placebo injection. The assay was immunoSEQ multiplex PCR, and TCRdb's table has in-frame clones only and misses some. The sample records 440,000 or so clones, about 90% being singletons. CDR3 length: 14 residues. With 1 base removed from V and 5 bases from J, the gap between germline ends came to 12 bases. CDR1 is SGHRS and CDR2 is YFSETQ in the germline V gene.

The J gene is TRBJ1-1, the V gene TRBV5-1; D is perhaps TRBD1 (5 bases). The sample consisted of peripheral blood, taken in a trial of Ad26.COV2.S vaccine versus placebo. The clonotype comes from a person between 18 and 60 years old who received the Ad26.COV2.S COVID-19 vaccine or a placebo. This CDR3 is CASSLRDVGTEAFF. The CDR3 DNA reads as TGCGCCAGCAGCTTGAGGGACGTAGGGACTGAAGCTTTCTTT.